This T cell receptor (beta chain) emerged from a study of response to subunit inactivated influenza vaccine. The study's findings and limits: Authors proposed each seasonal influenza vaccination draws in few new T cells.

A few counts support this clonotype. Antigen unknown. The CDR3 totals 11 residues. Germline V CDR1 and CDR2: DFQATT, SNEGSKA (reference sequence). The V gene lost 5 bases and the J gene lost 7 bases, with 12 bases spanning the gap. TCRdb redid the calling of the RT-PCR reads with MiXCR, one entry per CDR3 protein. The table shows around 710,000 distinct CDR3 sequences, with about 14% occurring only once. The gene calls are TRBV20-1 and TRBJ2-7, with TRBD1 as a possible D gene (6 bases). The sequences come from PBMCs from blood, collected around 14 days before vaccination. This TCR was sampled from a middle-aged man who received an inactivated influenza vaccine. The CDR3 loop is CSAYDTGEQYF. DNA of the CDR3: TGCAGTGCTTACGATACAGGGGAGCAGTACTTC.